This TCR beta chain comes out of a study of OX40 agonist ivuxolimab in advanced cancers. TCRdb keeps only in-frame clones here, not all; method: immunoSEQ multiplex PCR. The data contain 100,000 or so clones, approximately 90% of them singletons. This clone was recorded once. The CDR3 sequence is 13 residues long. Germline V gene sequence: CDR1 MDHEN, CDR2 SYDVKM. With 7 bases removed from V and 7 bases from J, the gap between germline ends came to 16 bases. Sequencing was performed on CD4+ or CD8+ T cells sorted from blood, taken in a trial of the OX40 agonist ivuxolimab. The chain joins TRBV28 to TRBJ1-1, with no clear D. The source is an adult with an advanced solid tumor such as melanoma, head and neck, liver or kidney cancer. CDR3 loop: CASNVRPYYEAFF. In DNA form, the CDR3 reads TGTGCCAGCAATGTGAGGCCTTATTATGAAGCTTTCTTT.